The clone carrying this T cell receptor beta chain was seen more than once but under ten times. Some clones are missing from TCRdb's copy, which holds only in-frame ones; the method was immunoSEQ multiplex PCR. In the table there are some 9,200 clones, 23% of which are singletons. The sample is drawn from a study of sequential checkpoint blockade in melanoma. Study-wide background: Under 25 patients had tumor biopsies before treatment and at week 13.

Treatment meaning: randomized to nivolumab then ipilimumab (arm A) or the reverse (arm B). The trim removed 5 bases at V and 4 bases at J, leaving 3 bases unmatched. The CDR3 has 15 amino acids. Germline CDR1 is MNHGY and CDR2 is SAAAGT. The specimen comprised tumor tissue (inferred from file names), sampled from a patient given nivolumab and ipilimumab in sequence. The chain couples TRBV6-8 to TRBJ1-6, with 9 bases fitting TRBD1. This sequence originates from a human donor with melanoma. In DNA, the CDR3 is TGTGCCAGCAGTGGGGACAGGGCGTATAATTCACCCCTCCACTTT. It specifies CASSGDRAYNSPLHF.